These 31 T cell receptor beta chains share one sample of origin, sequenced in a study of T cell clonality in common variable immunodeficiency (dated by TCRdb to 2013 to 2016). The library was obtained by the immunoSEQ multiplex PCR assay. TCRdb took this table from immuneACCESS and kept in-frame rearrangements with V and J called. Such tables lack part of the clones; where checked against another copy, unresolved V genes explain under half of the gap, and the rest is unexplained. The table records about 64,000 clones for this sample, and not one of them appears only once. The ten largest clonotypes hold about 1.7% of the sample. Sequenced sample: peripheral blood mononuclear cells. Source of these receptors: a person between 18 and 75 years old in good health.

This clone appeared many times. The read is 3 residues too short to cover the CDR3 end, so that end is filled in from the germline J gene. This chain uses TRBV19 with TRBJ1-5; TRBD1 agrees at 7 bases. CDR1 and CDR2 (germline): LNHDA, SQIVND (reference sequence). The CDR3 loop spans 14 amino acids. V gave up 6 bases and J gave up 0 bases; unmatched junction bases: 2. The chain's CDR3 is CASSRGYSNQPQHF. Partial CDR3 DNA: TGTGCCAGTAGCAGGGGGTATAGCAATCAGCCC.

This clone was seen at least ten times. The missing CDR3 end, 3 residues past where the read stops, is filled in from the germline J gene. The chain combines TRBV20-1 with TRBJ1-5, with D maybe TRBD1 (6 bases). This CDR3 is built from 15 residues. Germline V gene lookup returns CDR1 DFQATT and CDR2 SNEGSKA (reference sequence). Trimming removed 0 bases from V and 0 bases from J, with 9 bases in between. CDR3 bases read: TGCAGTGCTAGAGAAGGGGGTCGTAGCAATCAGCCC. It encodes CSAREGGRSNQP. The entire CDR3 is CSAREGGRSNQPQHF.

This clone was counted at least ten times. The sequence runs out 3 residues before the end of the CDR3; the remainder is reconstructed from the germline J gene. The chain joins TRBV30 to TRBJ1-6; 8 bases line up with TRBD1. Looked up from germline, CDR1 is GTSNPN and CDR2 is SVGIG (reference sequence). V lost 5 bases and J lost 8; bases outside the gene matches: 8. CDR3 length equals 14 residues. The CDR3: CAWALRTGYSPLHF. The sequenced part of the CDR3 DNA is TGTGCCTGGGCTCTCCGGACAGGGTATTCACCC.

This clone occurred many times. The read terminates 3 residues ahead of where the CDR3 ends, so the germline J gene completes it. The chain couples TRBV7-2 to TRBJ2-7; possible D gene TRBD1, 5 bases. The V end was cut by 2 bases, the J end by 5 bases, with 16 bases between. The germline V gene has CDR1 SGHTA and CDR2 FQGNSA. This CDR3 has 15 amino acids. CDR3 protein: CASSLFIAGSDEQYF. The sequenced part of the CDR3 DNA is TGTGCCAGCAGCTTATTCATAGCAGGGTCGGACGAG. Looking up the rest from reference TRBV7-2 and TRBJ2-7 gives the full variable domain: GAGVSQSPSNKVTEKGKDVELRCDPISGHTALYWYRQSLGQGLEFLIYFQGNSAPDKSGLPSDRFSAERTGGSVSTLTIQRTQQEDSAVYLCASSLFIAGSDEQYFGPGTRLTVT.

This clone was counted ten times or more. The CDR3 extends 3 residues past the end of the read, so its final part is completed from the germline J gene. This rearrangement joins TRBV5-5 to TRBJ2-4, with 9 bases that match TRBD2. The V gene end was trimmed by 3 bases and the J gene end by 6 bases; junction bases not matched to a gene: 7. Germline values: CDR1 SGHKS, CDR2 YYEKEE (reference sequence). This CDR3 contains 15 residues. This chain's CDR3 is CASSWAGSGGNIQYF. CDR3 DNA, as far as it was read: TGTGCCAGCAGCTGGGCGGGTAGCGGGGGAAACATT.

This clone was found many times. The observed sequence ends 3 residues before the CDR3 terminus, with the missing tail filled in from the germline J gene. The rearrangement joins TRBV30 to TRBJ1-2; D is possibly TRBD1 (6 bases). The CDR3 contains 15 residues. Per the germline V gene, CDR1 is GTSNPN and CDR2 is SVGIG (reference sequence). The V and J ends lost 2 bases and 0 bases respectively, with 13 bases between them. Here the CDR3 reads CAWSLPGQTNYGYTF. Partial CDR3 DNA: TGTGCCTGGAGTTTGCCAGGACAGACTAACTATGGC.

This clone was counted a few times. The sequenced fragment ends 3 residues before the CDR3 boundary, so the rest is inferred from the germline J gene. This chain connects TRBV7-9 to TRBJ2-3; TRBD2 aligns across 8 bases. Trimming removed 10 bases from V and 1 base from J; junction bases left unmatched: 10. Germline values: CDR1 SEHNR, CDR2 FQNEAQ (reference sequence). CDR3 length equals 15 residues. CDR3 amino acids: CATYSGLAGTDTQYF. The CDR3 DNA, read in part, is TGTGCCACCTATTCCGGACTAGCCGGCACAGATACG. The whole variable domain, remainder taken from reference TRBV7-9 and TRBJ2-3, is DTGVSQNPRHKITKRGQNVTFRCDPISEHNRLYWYRQTLGQGPEFLTYFQNEAQLEKSRLLSDRFSAERPKGSFSTLEIQRTEQGDSAMYLCATYSGLAGTDTQYFGPGTRLTVL.

This clone was seen repeatedly, ten times or more. The CDR3 end lies 3 residues beyond the end of the read and is filled in from the germline J gene. The rearrangement joins TRBV7-3 to TRBJ2-1; D possibly uses TRBD1 or TRBD2 (7 bases each). This CDR3 region has 13 residues. Trimming removed 8 bases from V and 8 bases from J, with 16 bases in between. Germline lookup yields CDR1 SGHTA and CDR2 FQGTGA. The sequenced CDR3 bases are TGTGCCAGCGGGAGGGGGCCCTCCCATGAG. Residues: CASGRGPSHE. The entire CDR3 protein is CASGRGPSHEQFF.

This clone was recorded at least ten times. The CDR3 extends 3 residues past the end of the read, so its final part is completed from the germline J gene. The rearrangement joins TRBV28 to TRBJ2-1, with 9 bases lining up with TRBD2. V shed 6 bases and J 0 bases; nucleotides not matched to a gene: 15. Per germline, CDR1 MDHEN and CDR2 SYDVKM. The CDR3 is 19 residues long. CDR3 sequence reads: CASRTGGASGVSSYNEQFF. The CDR3 DNA, read in part, is TGTGCCAGCAGGACCGGGGGGGCTAGCGGGGTAAGCTCCTACAATGAG.

This clone was detected a few times. The CDR3 region is CSVVTEINSPLHF. CDR3 DNA, as far as it was read: TGCAGCGTTGTGACAGAGATTAATTCACCC. The rearrangement uses TRBV29-1 and TRBJ1-6; TRBD1 might be the D (5 bases). The CDR3 extends 3 residues past the end of the read, so its final part is completed from the germline J gene. The germline V and J ends were trimmed by 4 bases and 6 bases, with 10 bases remaining between them. Germline values: CDR1 SQVTM, CDR2 ANQGSEA. The CDR3 is 13 residues long.

This clone was counted ten times or more. The read is 3 residues too short to cover the CDR3 end, so that end is filled in from the germline J gene. The V and J genes are TRBV23-1 and TRBJ2-3, with a weak D call TRBD1 (5 bases). Being an ORF, TRBV23-1 has a function that is uncertain. The V and J ends lost 0 bases and 3 bases respectively, with 16 bases between them. The CDR3 totals 17 residues. CDR3 DNA, as far as it was read: TGCGCCAGCAGTCAATCGAACTTATGGCAGGGAACAGATACG. It codes for CASSQSNLWQGTDT. The complete CDR3 sequence is CASSQSNLWQGTDTQYF.

There are many counts of this clone. Read data end 3 residues before the CDR3 end; the end is taken from the germline J gene. This sequence joins TRBV28 and TRBJ2-1, with TRBD1 matching over 9 bases. Trimming took 5 bases from V and 3 from J; bases not matched to a gene: 8. Germline V CDR1 and CDR2: MDHEN, SYDVKM. This CDR3 contains 16 residues. CDR3 amino acids: CASSGRGQGYYNEQFF. CDR3 DNA (partial): TGTGCCAGCAGTGGTAGGGGACAGGGTTACTACAATGAG.

This clone was observed at least ten times. Read sequence stops 3 residues before the CDR3 end, and the germline J gene provides the missing end. The chain links TRBV7-6 to TRBJ2-7; D is possibly TRBD2 (6 bases). The CDR3 consists of 14 residues. Between the trimmed V and J ends, which lost 1 base and 3 bases, there was a span of 10 bases. Germline V lookup: CDR1 SGHVS, CDR2 FNYEAQ. The sequenced part of the CDR3 DNA is TGTGCCAGCAGCTTAGGATCGGGGGACTACGAG. Its protein product is CASSLGSGDYE. In full, the CDR3 reads CASSLGSGDYEQYF.

This clone occurred many times. The CDR3 end lies 3 residues beyond the end of the read and is filled in from the germline J gene. The V and J genes are TRBV7-2 and TRBJ2-7; 11 bases match TRBD2. With V trimmed by 5 bases and J by 2 bases, 5 bases remained unmatched. Germline CDR1 SGHTA, CDR2 FQGNSA. The CDR3 is 15 residues long. The CDR3 DNA, read in part, is TGTGCCAGCAGCGAGACTAGCGGGGATCCCTACGAG. Amino acids: CASSETSGDPYE. The full CDR3 protein reads CASSETSGDPYEQYF. The whole variable domain, filled in from reference TRBV7-2 and TRBJ2-7, reads GAGVSQSPSNKVTEKGKDVELRCDPISGHTALYWYRQSLGQGLEFLIYFQGNSAPDKSGLPSDRFSAERTGGSVSTLTIQRTQQEDSAVYLCASSETSGDPYEQYFGPGTRLTVT.

There are many counts of this clone. The sequence runs out 3 residues before the end of the CDR3; the remainder is reconstructed from the germline J gene. The genes are TRBV18 and TRBJ1-3; D is unresolved. The CDR3 totals 16 residues. V was cut by 1 base and J by 0 bases, with 10 bases left in between. Germline CDR1 and CDR2: KGHSH and LQKENI. The CDR3 DNA, read in part, is TGTGCCAGCTCACCACTTTCCGTAGACTCTGGAAACACC. Amino acids: CASSPLSVDSGNT. The CDR3 in its entirety is CASSPLSVDSGNTIYF.

This clone was seen repeatedly, ten times or more. The read terminates 3 residues before the CDR3 end, so the remaining end is supplied by the germline J gene. The chain joins TRBV28 to TRBJ2-3, with D tentatively TRBD1 (5 bases). The CDR3 contains 12 residues. Germline V gene data show CDR1 as MDHEN and CDR2 as SYDVKM. The CDR3 region is CASNTKGLAQYF. The sequenced CDR3 bases are TGTGCCAGCAACACGAAGGGGTTGGCG.

This clone has a count of ten or more. The observed sequence ends 3 residues before the CDR3 terminus, with the missing tail filled in from the germline J gene. This sequence joins TRBV6-4 and TRBJ1-6; possibly TRBD1 for D (6 bases). Germline-derived CDR1 and CDR2 are MRHNA and SNTAGT. V shed 5 bases and J shed 7 bases, with 12 bases lying between them. The CDR3 has 14 amino acids. CDR3 bases read: TGTGCCAGCAGTACGGGGACATTGAATTCACCC. Its translation: CASSTGTLNSP. The entire CDR3 reads CASSTGTLNSPLHF.

This clone was seen ten or more times. The read falls 3 residues short of the CDR3 end, and the missing part is taken from the germline J gene. V is TRBV10-1 and J is TRBJ2-6, with 10 bases lining up with TRBD1. This CDR3 is built from 20 residues. CDR1 is WNHNN, CDR2 SYGVQD, per germline (reference sequence). V dropped 0 bases and J dropped 0; count of bases not matched to a gene: 8. The CDR3 DNA, read in part, is TGCGCCAGCAGTGAGTCGCGGTTACGGGACAGGGGCTCTGGGGCCAACGTC. Protein sequence: CASSESRLRDRGSGANV. The whole CDR3 reads CASSESRLRDRGSGANVLTF.

This clone showed up just a few times. The read falls 3 residues short of the CDR3 end, and the missing part is taken from the germline J gene. This chain connects TRBV7-6 to TRBJ2-1; D is possibly TRBD1 or TRBD2 (5 bases each). Germline V lookup: CDR1 SGHVS, CDR2 FNYEAQ. V gave up 1 base and J gave up 8 bases, with 15 bases separating them. The CDR3 covers 15 residues. The covered CDR3 bases are TGTGCCAGCAGCTTAGTGGCAGGGTTGGGAGATGAG. Protein sequence: CASSLVAGLGDE. The whole CDR3 protein reads CASSLVAGLGDEQFF. The whole variable domain, filled in from reference TRBV7-6 and TRBJ2-1, reads GAGVSQSPRYKVTKRGQDVALRCDPISGHVSLYWYRQALGQGPEFLTYFNYEAQQDKSGLPNDRFSAERPEGSISTLTIQRTEQRDSAMYRCASSLVAGLGDEQFFGPGTRLTVL.

This clone came up many times. The missing CDR3 end, 3 residues past where the read stops, is filled in from the germline J gene. The chain joins TRBV6-2 or TRBV6-3 to TRBJ2-3; the D gene is possibly TRBD2 (7 bases). Germline-derived CDR1 and CDR2 are MNHEY and SVGEGT. The V gene lost 2 bases and the J gene lost 2 bases, with 8 bases spanning the gap. The CDR3 sequence is 14 residues long. The CDR3 spells CASSYGGATDTQYF. CDR3 bases read: TGTGCCAGCAGTTACGGGGGGGCCACAGATACG.

This clone was observed many times. The CDR3 end is not reached by the read, which stops 3 residues before it; the germline J gene fills it in. The chain uses TRBV19 and TRBJ1-1; a weak D match, TRBD1 (5 bases). Germline V gives CDR1 LNHDA, CDR2 SQIVND (reference sequence). V was clipped by 7 bases and J by 5 bases, with 20 bases between them. The CDR3 sequence is 15 residues long. The covered CDR3 bases are TGTGCCAGTACCCGACACGGCGGGGGGTCGACTGAA. Residues: CASTRHGGGSTE. The full CDR3 reads CASTRHGGGSTEAFF.

This clone was detected many times. From the germline J gene comes the end of the CDR3, since the read stops 3 residues before it. V usage is TRBV10-3 and J usage is TRBJ1-1, with TRBD1 matching over 7 bases. The germline CDR1 and CDR2 sequences are ENHRY and SYGVKD. The CDR3 length is 12 residues. CDR3 in amino acids: CAIRWGGTEAFF. The CDR3 bases that were read are TGTGCCATCAGATGGGGCGGGACAGAG.

In its sample, this clone was seen many times. The read finishes 3 residues shy of the CDR3 end, and the germline J gene is used to complete it. The chain joins TRBV2 to TRBJ1-4; no definite D call. This CDR3 spans 14 amino acids. Germline V CDR1 and CDR2: SNHLY, FYNNEI. Between the trimmed V and J ends, which lost 1 base and 7 bases, there was a span of 10 bases. Incomplete CDR3 DNA: TGTGCCAGCAGTGAAGACCTGGCCCCTGAAAAA. Translated, it gives CASSEDLAPEK. The full CDR3 protein reads CASSEDLAPEKLFF.

There are many counts of this clone. The read falls 3 residues short of the CDR3 end, and the missing part is taken from the germline J gene. The chain has TRBV9 and TRBJ2-1; D ambiguous. CDR3 size: 13 residues. Germline assignment: CDR1 SGDLS and CDR2 YYNGEE. V was clipped by 4 bases and J by 3 bases, with 8 bases between them. Partial CDR3 DNA: TGTGCCAGCAGCAAAACTAACTACAATGAG. This translates into CASSKTNYNE. Given in full, the CDR3 is CASSKTNYNEQFF.

Remarks on this clone: The CDR3 end lies 3 residues beyond the end of the read and is filled in from the germline J gene. The chain couples TRBV25-1 to TRBJ2-1; 9 bases map to TRBD1. The V gene end was trimmed by 5 bases and the J gene end by 5 bases; junction bases not matched to a gene: 10. Germline-derived CDR1 and CDR2 are MGHDK and SYGVNS. The length of the CDR3 is 16 residues. CDR3 amino acids: CASSPPRDRENNEQFF. Incomplete CDR3 DNA: TGTGCCAGCAGTCCCCCTAGGGACAGGGAAAACAATGAG.

This clone was seen repeatedly, ten times or more. Sequencing ends 3 residues short of the CDR3 end; the germline J gene provides the rest. The chain carries TRBV19 and TRBJ1-2, with 7 bases matching TRBD1. The germline gives CDR1 LNHDA, CDR2 SQIVND (reference sequence). Trimming cost V 0 bases and J 4 bases; bases outside gene matches: 8. The CDR3 spans 16 residues. This CDR3 reads CASSIDLGGQIYGYTF. Incomplete CDR3 DNA: TGTGCCAGTAGTATAGATCTCGGGGGACAGATCTATGGC. Looking up the rest from reference TRBV19 and TRBJ1-2 gives the full variable domain: DGGITQSPKYLFRKEGQNVTLSCEQNLNHDAMYWYRQDPGQGLRLIYYSQIVNDFQKGDIAEGYSVSREKKESFPLTVTSAQKNPTAFYLCASSIDLGGQIYGYTFGSGTRLTVV.

This clone was seen at least ten times. The CDR3 is cut off 3 residues early in the read; its end comes from the germline J gene. The V gene is TRBV20-1, the J gene TRBJ2-1; 16 bases map to TRBD2. Germline CDR1 DFQATT, CDR2 SNEGSKA (reference sequence). The trim removed 5 bases at V and 6 bases at J, leaving 10 bases unmatched. The CDR3 consists of 17 residues. CDR3: CSAPSGTSGGAFNEQFF. CDR3 bases read: TGCAGTGCTCCCTCCGGGACTAGCGGGGGGGCCTTCAATGAG.

In its sample, this clone was seen many times. The read ends 3 residues early relative to the CDR3; the germline J gene fills the gap. The chain is built from TRBV15 and TRBJ2-5; 14 bases are shared with TRBD2. Trimming took 2 bases from V and 3 from J; bases not matched to a gene: 2. This CDR3 contains 16 residues. CDR1 is LNHNV, CDR2 YYDKDF, per germline (reference sequence). The CDR3 is CATSRPGLAGEETQYF. The CDR3 DNA, read in part, is TGTGCCACCAGCAGACCGGGACTAGCGGGAGAAGAGACC.

The table lists this clone with many counts. Coverage ceases 3 residues before the CDR3 finishes, and the germline J gene fills in the end. The V gene is TRBV5-1, the J gene TRBJ1-2; 8 nucleotides align to TRBD1. In germline, CDR1 is SGHRS, CDR2 YFSETQ. The CDR3 has 13 residues. V trimming: 7 bases; J trimming: 4 bases; junction bases outside the gene matches: 6. The sequenced CDR3 bases are TGCGCCAGCCAGGGGGCGCGGGGCTATGGC. It specifies CASQGARGYG. The entire CDR3 is CASQGARGYGYTF.

This clone was counted ten times or more. From the germline J gene comes the end of the CDR3, since the read stops 3 residues before it. Other DNA variants within this sample encode the same CDR3. The genes are TRBV29-1 and TRBJ2-5; 8 bases fit TRBD1. The CDR3 contains 12 residues. V dropped 3 bases and J dropped 5; count of bases not matched to a gene: 2. Germline V gene lookup returns CDR1 SQVTM and CDR2 ANQGSEA. This CDR3 is CSVDRGRETQYF. Partial CDR3 DNA: TGCAGCGTTGACAGGGGGCGGGAGACC.

There are many counts of this clone. The missing CDR3 end, 3 residues past where the read stops, is filled in from the germline J gene. The gene calls are TRBV5-4 and TRBJ1-6; D is possibly TRBD1 (5 bases). The V gene lost 4 bases and the J gene lost 9 bases, with 14 bases spanning the gap. Germline assignment: CDR1 SGHNT and CDR2 YYREEE (reference sequence). CDR3 length: 14 residues. The CDR3 loop is CASSGTGGTSPLHF. CDR3 bases read: TGTGCCAGCAGCGGCACGGGGGGTACTTCACCC.